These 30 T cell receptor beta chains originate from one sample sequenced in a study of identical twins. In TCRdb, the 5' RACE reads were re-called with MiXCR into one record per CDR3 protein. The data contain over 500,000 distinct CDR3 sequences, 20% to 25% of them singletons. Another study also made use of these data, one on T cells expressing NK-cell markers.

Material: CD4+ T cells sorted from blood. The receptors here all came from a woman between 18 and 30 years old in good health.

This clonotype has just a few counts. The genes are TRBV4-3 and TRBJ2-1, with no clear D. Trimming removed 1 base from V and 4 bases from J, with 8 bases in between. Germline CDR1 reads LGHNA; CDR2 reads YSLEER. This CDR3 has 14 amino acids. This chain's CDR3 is CASSQGVGYNEQFF. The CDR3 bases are TGCGCCAGCAGCCAAGGGGTAGGGTACAATGAGCAGTTCTTC.

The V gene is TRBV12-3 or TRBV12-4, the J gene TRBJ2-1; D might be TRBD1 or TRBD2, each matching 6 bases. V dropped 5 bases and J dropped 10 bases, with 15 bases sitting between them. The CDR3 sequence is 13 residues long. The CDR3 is CASSRAAGGEQFF. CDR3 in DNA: TGTGCCAGCAGTCGCGCCGCCGGGGGCGAGCAGTTCTTC.

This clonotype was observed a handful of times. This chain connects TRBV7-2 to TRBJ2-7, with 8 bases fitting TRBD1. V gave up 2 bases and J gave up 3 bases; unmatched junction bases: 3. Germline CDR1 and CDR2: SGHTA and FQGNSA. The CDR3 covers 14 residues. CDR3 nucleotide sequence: TGTGCCAGCAGCTTAACGACAGGGGTCTACGAGCAGTACTTC. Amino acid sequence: CASSLTTGVYEQYF.

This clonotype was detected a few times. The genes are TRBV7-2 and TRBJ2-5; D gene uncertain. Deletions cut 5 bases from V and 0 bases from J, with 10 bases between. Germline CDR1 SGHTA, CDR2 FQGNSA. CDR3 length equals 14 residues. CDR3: CASSLRRDQETQYF. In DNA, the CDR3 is TGTGCCAGCAGCCTCCGACGAGACCAAGAGACCCAGTACTTC.

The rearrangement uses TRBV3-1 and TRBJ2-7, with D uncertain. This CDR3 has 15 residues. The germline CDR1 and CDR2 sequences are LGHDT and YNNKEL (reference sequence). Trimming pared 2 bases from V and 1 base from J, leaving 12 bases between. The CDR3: CASSQFTRRSYEQYF. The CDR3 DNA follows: TGTGCCAGCAGCCAATTCACCCGGAGATCCTACGAGCAGTACTTC.

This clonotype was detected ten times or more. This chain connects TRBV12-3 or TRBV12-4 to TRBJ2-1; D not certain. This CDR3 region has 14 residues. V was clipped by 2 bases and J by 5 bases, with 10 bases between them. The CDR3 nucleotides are TGTGCCAGCAGTTTAACATTTTCGCACAATGAGCAGTTCTTC. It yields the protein CASSLTFSHNEQFF.

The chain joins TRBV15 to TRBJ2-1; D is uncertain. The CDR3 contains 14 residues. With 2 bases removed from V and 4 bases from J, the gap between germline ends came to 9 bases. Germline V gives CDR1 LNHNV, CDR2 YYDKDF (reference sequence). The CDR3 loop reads CATSRRGVYNEQFF. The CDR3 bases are TGTGCCACCAGCAGACGTGGGGTATACAATGAGCAGTTCTTC.

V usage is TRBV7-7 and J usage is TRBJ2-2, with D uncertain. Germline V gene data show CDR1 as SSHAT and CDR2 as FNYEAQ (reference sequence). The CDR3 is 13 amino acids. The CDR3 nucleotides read TGTGCTAGCCGTGATCAGGACACCGGGGAGCTGTTTTTT. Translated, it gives CASRDQDTGELFF.

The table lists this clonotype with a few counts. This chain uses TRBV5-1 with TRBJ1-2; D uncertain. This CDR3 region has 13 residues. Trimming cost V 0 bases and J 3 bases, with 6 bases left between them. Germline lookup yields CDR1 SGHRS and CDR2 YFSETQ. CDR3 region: CASSLGLDYGYTF. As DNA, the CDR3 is TGCGCCAGCAGCTTGGGTCTCGACTATGGCTACACCTTC.

The CDR3 nucleotides read TGTGCCACCAGCAGAGTGTCCGGGTGGCAGTTCTTC. This translates into CATSRVSGWQFF. This chain uses TRBV15 with TRBJ2-1, with no clear D. From germline, CDR1 is LNHNV and CDR2 YYDKDF (reference sequence). This CDR3 is 12 amino acids long. V lost 1 base and J lost 12, with 10 bases in between.

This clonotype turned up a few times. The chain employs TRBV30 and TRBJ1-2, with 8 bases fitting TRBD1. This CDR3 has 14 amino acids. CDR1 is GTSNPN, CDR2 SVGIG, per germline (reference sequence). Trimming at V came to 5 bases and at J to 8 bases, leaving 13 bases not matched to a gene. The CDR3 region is CAWGRLGTGDGYTF. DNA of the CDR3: TGTGCCTGGGGCCGACTCGGGACAGGCGACGGCTACACCTTC.

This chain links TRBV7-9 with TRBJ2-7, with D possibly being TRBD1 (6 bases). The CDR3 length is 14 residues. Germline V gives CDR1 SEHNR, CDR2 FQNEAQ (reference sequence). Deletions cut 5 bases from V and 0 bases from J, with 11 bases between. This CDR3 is CASSKDSLSYEQYF. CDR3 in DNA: TGTGCCAGCAGCAAGGACAGCCTCTCCTACGAGCAGTACTTC.

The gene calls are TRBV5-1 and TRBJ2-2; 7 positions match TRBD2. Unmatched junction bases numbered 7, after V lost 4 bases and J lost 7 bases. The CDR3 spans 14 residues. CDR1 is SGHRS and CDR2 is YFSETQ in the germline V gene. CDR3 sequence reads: CASSPGTIRGELFF. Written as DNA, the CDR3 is TGCGCCAGCAGCCCGGGGACTATTCGCGGGGAGCTGTTTTTT.

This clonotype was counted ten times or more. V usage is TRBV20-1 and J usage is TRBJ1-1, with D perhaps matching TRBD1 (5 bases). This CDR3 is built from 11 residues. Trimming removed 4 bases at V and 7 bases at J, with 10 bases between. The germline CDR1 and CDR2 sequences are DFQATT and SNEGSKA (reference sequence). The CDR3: CSATGFGEAFF. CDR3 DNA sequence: TGCAGTGCTACAGGGTTCGGTGAAGCTTTCTTT.

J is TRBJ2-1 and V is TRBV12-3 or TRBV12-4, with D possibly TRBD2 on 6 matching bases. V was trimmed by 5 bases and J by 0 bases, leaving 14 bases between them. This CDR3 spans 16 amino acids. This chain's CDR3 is CASSPTGTHSYNEQFF. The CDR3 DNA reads TGTGCCAGCAGTCCAACCGGGACTCACTCCTACAATGAGCAGTTCTTC.

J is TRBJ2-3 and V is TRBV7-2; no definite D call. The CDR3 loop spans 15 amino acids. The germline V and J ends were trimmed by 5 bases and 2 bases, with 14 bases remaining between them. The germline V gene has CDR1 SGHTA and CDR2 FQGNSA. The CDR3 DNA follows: TGTGCCAGCAGCCCCGCTAGACTCTTCACAGATACGCAGTATTTT. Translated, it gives CASSPARLFTDTQYF.

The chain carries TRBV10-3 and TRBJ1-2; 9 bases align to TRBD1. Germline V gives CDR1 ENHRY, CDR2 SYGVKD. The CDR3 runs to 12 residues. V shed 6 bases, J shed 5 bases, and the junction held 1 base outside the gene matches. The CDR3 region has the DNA TGTGCCATCAGAGGACAGGGGTATGGCTACACCTTC. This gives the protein CAIRGQGYGYTF.

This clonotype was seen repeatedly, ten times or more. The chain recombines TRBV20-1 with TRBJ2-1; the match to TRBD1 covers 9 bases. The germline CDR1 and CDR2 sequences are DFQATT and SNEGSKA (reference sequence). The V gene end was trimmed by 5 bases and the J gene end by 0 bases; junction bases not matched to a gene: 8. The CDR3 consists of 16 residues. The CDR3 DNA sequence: TGCAGTGCTTGGACAGGGGATCCAAGCTCCTACAATGAGCAGTTCTTC. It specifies CSAWTGDPSSYNEQFF.

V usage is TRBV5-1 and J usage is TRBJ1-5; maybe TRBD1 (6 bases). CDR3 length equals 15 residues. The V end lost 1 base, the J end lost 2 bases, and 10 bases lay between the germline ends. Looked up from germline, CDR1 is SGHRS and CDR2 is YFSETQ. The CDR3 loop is CASSLLGGGNQPQHF. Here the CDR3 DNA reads TGCGCCAGCAGCTTGCTCGGGGGCGGCAATCAGCCCCAGCATTTT.

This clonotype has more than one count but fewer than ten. This chain's CDR3 is CSVASEFSYEQYF. CDR3 DNA: TGCAGCGTCGCGTCGGAGTTCTCCTACGAGCAGTACTTC. This chain links TRBV29-1 with TRBJ2-7, with D hard to call. Germline loops: CDR1 SQVTM, CDR2 ANQGSEA. Trimming left V 6 bases short and J 0 bases short, with 12 bases between. This CDR3 has 13 residues.

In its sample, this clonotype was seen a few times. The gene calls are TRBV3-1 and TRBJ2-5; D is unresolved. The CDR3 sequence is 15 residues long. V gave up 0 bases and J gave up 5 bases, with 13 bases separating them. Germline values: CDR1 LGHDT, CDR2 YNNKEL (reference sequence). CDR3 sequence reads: CASSQDLGNGETQYF. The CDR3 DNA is TGTGCCAGCAGCCAAGATTTAGGTAACGGGGAGACCCAGTACTTC.

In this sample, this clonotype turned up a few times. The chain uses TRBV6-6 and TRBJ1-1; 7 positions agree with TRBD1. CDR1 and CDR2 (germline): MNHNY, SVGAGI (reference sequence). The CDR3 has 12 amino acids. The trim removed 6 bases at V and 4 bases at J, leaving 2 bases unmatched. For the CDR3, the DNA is TGTGCCAGCAGACAGGGGTCCACTGAAGCTTTCTTT. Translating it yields CASRQGSTEAFF.

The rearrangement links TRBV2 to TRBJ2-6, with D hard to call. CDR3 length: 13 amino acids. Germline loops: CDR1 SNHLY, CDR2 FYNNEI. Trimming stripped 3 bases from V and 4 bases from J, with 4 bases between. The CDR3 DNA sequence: TGTGCCAGCAGTGACGTCGGGGCCAACGTCCTGACTTTC. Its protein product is CASSDVGANVLTF.

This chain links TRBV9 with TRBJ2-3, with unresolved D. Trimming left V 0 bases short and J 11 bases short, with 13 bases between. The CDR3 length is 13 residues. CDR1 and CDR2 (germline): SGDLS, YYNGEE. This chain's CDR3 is CASSVEQFMGQYF. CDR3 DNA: TGTGCCAGCAGCGTAGAACAGTTCATGGGGCAGTATTTT. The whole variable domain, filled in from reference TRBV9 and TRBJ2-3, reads DSGVTQTPKHLITATGQRVTLRCSPRSGDLSVYWYQQSLDQGLQFLIQYYNGEERAKGNILERFSAQQFPDLHSELNLSSLELGDSALYFCASSVEQFMGQYFGPGTRLTVL.

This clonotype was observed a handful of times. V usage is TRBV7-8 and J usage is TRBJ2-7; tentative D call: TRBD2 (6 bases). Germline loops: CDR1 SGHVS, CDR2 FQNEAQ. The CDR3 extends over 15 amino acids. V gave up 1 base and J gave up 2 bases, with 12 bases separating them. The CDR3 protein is CASSLGAGITYEQYF. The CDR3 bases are TGTGCCAGCAGCTTAGGGGCGGGGATTACCTACGAGCAGTACTTC.

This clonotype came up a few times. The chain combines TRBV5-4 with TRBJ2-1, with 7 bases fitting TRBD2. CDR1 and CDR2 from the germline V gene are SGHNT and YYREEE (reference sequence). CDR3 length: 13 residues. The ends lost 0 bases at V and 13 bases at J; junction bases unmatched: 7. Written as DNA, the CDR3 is TGTGCCAGCAGCTTGGTGGCGGGAGAAACCCAGTTCTTC. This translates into CASSLVAGETQFF.

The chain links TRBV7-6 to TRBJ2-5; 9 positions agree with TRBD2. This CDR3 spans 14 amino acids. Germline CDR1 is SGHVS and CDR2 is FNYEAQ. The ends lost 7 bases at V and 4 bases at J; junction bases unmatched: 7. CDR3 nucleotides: TGTGCCAGCACACCCCCAGCGGGGGGAGAGACCCAGTACTTC. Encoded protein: CASTPPAGGETQYF.

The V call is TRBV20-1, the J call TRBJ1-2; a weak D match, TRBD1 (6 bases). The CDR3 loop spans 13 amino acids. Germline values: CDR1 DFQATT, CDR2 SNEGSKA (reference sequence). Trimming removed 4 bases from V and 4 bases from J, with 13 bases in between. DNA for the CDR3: TGCAGTGCTACAGGGGTCGGGGGCTATGGCTACACCTTC. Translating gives CSATGVGGYGYTF.

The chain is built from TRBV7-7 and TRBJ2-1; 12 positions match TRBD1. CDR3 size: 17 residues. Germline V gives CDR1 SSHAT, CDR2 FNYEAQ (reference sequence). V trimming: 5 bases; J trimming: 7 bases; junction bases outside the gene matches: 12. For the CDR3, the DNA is TGTGCCAGCAGCAAACATCAACCGGGACAGGGGGCAAATGAGCAGTTCTTC. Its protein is CASSKHQPGQGANEQFF.

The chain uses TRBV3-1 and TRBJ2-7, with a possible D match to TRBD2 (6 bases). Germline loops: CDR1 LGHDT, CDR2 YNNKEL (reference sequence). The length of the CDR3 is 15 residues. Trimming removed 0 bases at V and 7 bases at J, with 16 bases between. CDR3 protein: CASSQEGSGKGEQYF. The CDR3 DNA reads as TGTGCCAGCAGCCAAGAGGGTAGCGGAAAGGGGGAGCAGTACTTC.